This TCR beta chain emerged from a study of T cell changes during pregnancy in multiple sclerosis. Profiled with immunoSEQ multiplex PCR; TCRdb holds only in-frame clones, not every one. The top ten clones hold about 5.5% of a sample with over 40,000 clones, 88% of them seen once. The TCR originated in a female donor in good health, enrolled as a control in a pregnancy study. The material sequenced was CD8+ T cells from peripheral blood mononuclear cells, taken after pregnancy.

In DNA form, the CDR3 reads TGTGCCAGCAGCCCGACCCAGACAGGGGCGCTGGGAGCTTTCTTT. Translated: CASSPTQTGALGAFF. This chain joins TRBV13 and TRBJ1-1, with 8 nucleotides matching TRBD1. Germline values: CDR1 PRHDT, CDR2 FYEKMQ (reference sequence). V lost 5 bases and J lost 10; bases outside the gene matches: 15. The CDR3 length is 15 residues.